This T cell receptor (beta chain) was observed in a study of T-cell reconstitution after alpha-beta-depleted transplantation in children. The ends were cut back, 6 bases at V and 3 bases at J, with 17 bases in the middle. CDR3 size: 15 residues. The authors prepared the TCRbeta library with unique molecular identifiers. TCRdb ran MiXCR on the PCR reads and lists one entry per CDR3 protein. Of a few hundred thousand distinct CDR3 sequences in the sample, 20% were seen once. The sample here was PBMCs from the stem cell graft donor, taken from the stem cell graft. The V call is TRBV12-3 or TRBV12-4, the J call TRBJ2-5, with a tentative D call TRBD2 (5 bases). This clonotype was sampled from a human donor who donated a stem cell graft to a child with acute myeloid leukemia. The CDR3 DNA sequence: TGTGCCAGCAGCCCGGACTCGCAACCCAAAGAGACCCAGTACTTC. Translation: CASSPDSQPKETQYF.